This T cell receptor beta chain was documented in a study of blood T cell repertoires in COVID-19. Across the whole study: Both acute and convalescent COVID-19 samples were obtained from the United States, Italy and Spain.

The germline V gene encodes CDR1 MNHEY and CDR2 SMNVEV (reference sequence). V was pared by 4 bases and J by 4 bases, with 9 bases of the junction left unmatched. The CDR3 consists of 15 residues. Original analysis: Estimated nucleated cell counts came from reference gene primer amplification. The table came from immunoSEQ multiplex PCR; TCRdb's copy has only in-frame clones and leaves some out. V and J calls and clone size are copied from that table; D and trimming were computed from the DNA. The table lists 150,000 to 200,000 clones, around 84% of them singletons. The V gene is TRBV27, the J gene TRBJ1-2; 7 bases fit TRBD1. Source material: peripheral blood. This receptor was taken from a woman in her 70s with COVID-19, enrolled during active disease. In DNA, the CDR3 is TGTGCCAGCAGTTCCTCGGACAGGTTGCCCTATGGCTACACCTTC. Amino acid sequence: CASSSSDRLPYGYTF.